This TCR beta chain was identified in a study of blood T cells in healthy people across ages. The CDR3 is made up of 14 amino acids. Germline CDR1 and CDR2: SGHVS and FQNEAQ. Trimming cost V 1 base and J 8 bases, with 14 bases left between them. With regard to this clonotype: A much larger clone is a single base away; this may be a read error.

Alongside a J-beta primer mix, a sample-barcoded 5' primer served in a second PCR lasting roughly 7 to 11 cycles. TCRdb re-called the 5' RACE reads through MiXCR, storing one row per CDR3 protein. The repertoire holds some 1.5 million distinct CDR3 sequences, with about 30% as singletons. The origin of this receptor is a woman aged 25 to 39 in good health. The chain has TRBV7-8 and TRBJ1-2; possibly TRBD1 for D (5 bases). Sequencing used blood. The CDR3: CASSLEQDSRGYTF. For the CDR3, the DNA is TGTGCCAGCAGCTTAGAACAGGACTCCCGGGGCTACACCTTC.